Described below is a single TCR beta chain sequence and its context. Its antigen is not identified. These data belong to a study of T cells in Graves' hyperthyroidism and ophthalmopathy. Looking at the study overall: Blood was drawn when the patient was first diagnosed and still untreated.

Graves' hyperthyroidism without ophthalmopathy progression within 18 months was termed stable. The patients, who ranged from 18 to 65 in age, presented with newly diagnosed hyperthyroidism lasting under 2 months. From RNA transcripts, TCR beta CDR3 regions were amplified. A set of HTBI primers served as the primers for a first-round RT-PCR of the TCR CDR3. TCRdb re-analysed the multiplex PCR reads in MiXCR, keeping a single row per CDR3 protein. The data contain more than 550,000 distinct CDR3 sequences, 15% to 20% of them singletons. Notes on the study in general: Researchers report that a 13 V-J model separated ophthalmopathy from stable hyperthyroidism.

The CDR3 length is 15 residues. The ends were cut back, 4 bases at V and 5 bases at J, with 18 bases in the middle. The germline gives CDR1 SGHKS, CDR2 YYEKEE (reference sequence). The TCR comes from a man aged 50-60 years with Graves' hyperthyroidism. Sequenced input: blood. The rearrangement links TRBV5-5 to TRBJ2-5; D is ambiguous. CDR3 in DNA: TGTGCCAGCAGCCCGGGCCCAACAGAAGATGAGACCCAGTACTTC. This encodes CASSPGPTEDETQYF. Full variable domain (outside the CDR3, taken from reference TRBV5-5 and TRBJ2-5): DAGVTQSPTHLIKTRGQQVTLRCSPISGHKSVSWYQQVLGQGPQFIFQYYEKEERGRGNFPDRFSARQFPNYSSELNVNALLLGDSALYLCASSPGPTEDETQYFGPGTRLLVL.